A single sample gave rise to the 24 T cell receptor beta chains below, sequenced in a study of spatial heterogeneity in lung cancer. MiXCR, applied by TCRdb to the 5' RACE reads, yields one record per CDR3 protein. The sample holds roughly 23,000 distinct CDR3 sequences, 4.5% to 5% seen once. The sample's time point: sample taken at primary tumor resection. Their cognate antigens are unknown. Study-wide results and limits: Intratumoral expanded alpha and beta TCR counts were found to track tumor mutation counts.

Sequences were derived from lung tumor tissue, sampled at surgery. The receptors originated from a male donor with early-stage non-small cell lung cancer.

In its sample, this clonotype was seen a few times. This rearrangement joins TRBV27 to TRBJ2-2, with 8 bases matching TRBD2. With 3 bases clipped from V and 0 bases from J, the junction kept 15 bases outside the gene matches. This CDR3 spans 20 amino acids. Germline V gives CDR1 MNHEY, CDR2 SMNVEV (reference sequence). The DNA of the CDR3 is TGTGCCAGCAGTTTCCTTTCAACACCCTGGACTAGCCCGAACACCGGGGAGCTGTTTTTT. Translating it yields CASSFLSTPWTSPNTGELFF.

In its sample, this clonotype is medium-sized. In DNA form, the CDR3 reads TGTGCCATCAGCCCGGGGGGCTCCTTAGCCAAAAACATTCAGTACTTC. Encoded protein: CAISPGGSLAKNIQYF. The rearrangement uses TRBV10-3 and TRBJ2-4; maybe TRBD2 (7 bases). V lost 6 bases and J 0 bases, leaving 15 bases between the germline ends. Germline assignment: CDR1 ENHRY and CDR2 SYGVKD. The CDR3 totals 16 residues.

V and J are TRBV7-9 and TRBJ1-1; the D gene is possibly TRBD1 (5 bases). V lost 3 bases, J lost 12 bases, and 11 bases lay in between. The CDR3 contains 11 residues. CDR1 is SEHNR and CDR2 is FQNEAQ in the germline V gene (reference sequence). The CDR3 bases are TGTGCCAGCAGCTTCGGCAGGGAGACTTTCTTT. This codes for CASSFGRETFF.

This clonotype is labeled as medium-sized. The rearrangement links TRBV28 to TRBJ2-3, with 8 positions matching TRBD1. Germline-derived CDR1 and CDR2 are MDHEN and SYDVKM. The CDR3 loop spans 15 amino acids. V trimming: 5 bases; J trimming: 4 bases; junction bases outside the gene matches: 8. The CDR3 protein is CASSLTQGVSDTQYF. Written as DNA, the CDR3 is TGTGCCAGCAGTCTAACACAGGGGGTTTCAGATACGCAGTATTTT.

This clonotype was counted ten times or more. CDR3 nucleotide sequence: TGTGCCAGCTCACTATTACAGGGGCGGGGGACTGAAGCTTTCTTT. Translated, it gives CASSLLQGRGTEAFF. The rearrangement links TRBV18 to TRBJ1-1, with 7 nucleotides matching TRBD1. Germline lookup yields CDR1 KGHSH and CDR2 LQKENI. V was clipped by 4 bases and J by 5 bases; unmatched bases: 10. There are 15 residues in the CDR3.

This clonotype was counted between two and nine times. This chain uses TRBV28 with TRBJ1-5; D ambiguous. CDR1 is MDHEN, CDR2 SYDVKM, per germline. V lost 4 bases and J 5 bases, leaving 12 bases between the germline ends. This CDR3 comprises 14 residues. The CDR3 reads CASSYPDRYQPQHF. As DNA, the CDR3 is TGTGCCAGCAGTTATCCTGATCGCTATCAGCCCCAGCATTTT.

This clonotype was seen at least ten times. The chain is built from TRBV15 and TRBJ1-4; D not certain. The germline CDR1 and CDR2 sequences are LNHNV and YYDKDF (reference sequence). Trimming removed 1 base from V and 8 bases from J, with 5 bases in between. The CDR3 runs 12 residues. The CDR3 nucleotides read TGTGCCACCAGCAGAGCAGGAGAAAAACTGTTTTTT. Translating it yields CATSRAGEKLFF.

At least ten counts were recorded for this clonotype. This chain links TRBV7-9 with TRBJ1-1, with TRBD1 as a possible D gene (6 bases). CDR3 size: 15 residues. Trimming took off 5 bases at V and 3 bases at J, with 16 bases between the two ends. Per the germline V gene, CDR1 is SEHNR and CDR2 is FQNEAQ (reference sequence). The CDR3 reads CASSPSRGGDTEAFF. Written as DNA, the CDR3 is TGTGCCAGCAGCCCGAGCAGAGGGGGTGACACTGAAGCTTTCTTT.

CDR3 in DNA: TGCGCCAGCAGCCAGACTAGCGGGAGTGAAGAGACCCAGTACTTC. Protein sequence: CASSQTSGSEETQYF. V and J are TRBV5-1 and TRBJ2-5; 12 bases line up with TRBD2. Germline CDR1 reads SGHRS; CDR2 reads YFSETQ. The CDR3 is 15 residues long. Losses at the gene ends were 4 bases for V and 3 bases for J; bases not matched to a gene: 4.

There are many counts of this clonotype. CDR3 in amino acids: CASSLTPPDSQSPLHF. CDR3 sequence (DNA): TGTGCCAGCAGTTTAACCCCACCTGACAGTCAATCACCCCTCCACTTT. V usage is TRBV7-2 and J usage is TRBJ1-6, with D maybe TRBD1 (5 bases). CDR1 is SGHTA, CDR2 FQGNSA, per germline. The V end lost 6 bases, the J end lost 10 bases, and 22 bases lay between the germline ends. The CDR3 is 16 amino acids.

The chain links TRBV6-6 to TRBJ1-1; maybe TRBD1 (5 bases). The CDR3 sequence is 18 residues long. V was trimmed by 4 bases and J by 1 base, leaving 22 bases between them. CDR1 and CDR2 (germline): MNHNY, SVGAGI (reference sequence). DNA of the CDR3: TGTGCCAGCAGTTTAGGGGCCCGTCGTCGGGGTGCGAACACTGAAGCTTTCTTT. This gives the protein CASSLGARRRGANTEAFF.

This clonotype has at least ten counts. The chain carries TRBV6-5 and TRBJ2-7; 7 nucleotides match TRBD2. This CDR3 region has 15 residues. V dropped 2 bases and J dropped 5; count of bases not matched to a gene: 9. The V gene's germline CDR1 is MNHEY and CDR2 SVGAGI. The CDR3 here is CASSYRREGRHEQYF. The CDR3 DNA follows: TGTGCCAGCAGTTACAGGAGGGAGGGGAGGCACGAGCAGTACTTC.

This clonotype was seen many times. The chain uses TRBV18 and TRBJ1-1; D is unclear. Germline V gene data show CDR1 as KGHSH and CDR2 as LQKENI. The CDR3 covers 12 residues. V was clipped by 1 base and J by 3 bases, with 3 bases between them. The CDR3 spells CASSPQDTEAFF. In DNA, the CDR3 is TGTGCCAGCTCACCACAGGACACTGAAGCTTTCTTT.

This clonotype was seen at least ten times. The gene calls are TRBV7-2 and TRBJ2-5, with D possibly matching TRBD2 (6 bases). Germline-derived CDR1 and CDR2 are SGHTA and FQGNSA. CDR3 length: 13 amino acids. V was clipped by 6 bases and J by 5 bases, with 13 bases between them. CDR3 residues: CASRGRGWETQYF. CDR3 nucleotide sequence: TGTGCCAGCAGAGGTCGGGGGTGGGAGACCCAGTACTTC.

This clonotype was recorded many times. V gene TRBV5-5 combines with J gene TRBJ2-2; 8 bases map to TRBD1. The length of the CDR3 is 16 residues. Germline CDR1 reads SGHKS; CDR2 reads YYEKEE (reference sequence). V dropped 1 base and J dropped 5; count of bases not matched to a gene: 7. CDR3 nucleotides: TGTGCCAGCAGCTTGCGATCGGACAGGGTGACCGGGGAGCTGTTTTTT. Protein: CASSLRSDRVTGELFF.

This clonotype came up many times. This chain joins TRBV7-2 and TRBJ2-3; TRBD1 agrees at 9 bases. J gave up 9 bases and V 5 bases, and 9 bases lay outside the gene matches. Germline lookup yields CDR1 SGHTA and CDR2 FQGNSA. This CDR3 is 14 amino acids long. DNA for the CDR3: TGTGCCAGCAGCCGTACCGGGACAGGGCTCACGCAGTATTTT. It encodes CASSRTGTGLTQYF.

This clonotype was seen at least ten times. The rearrangement joins TRBV14 to TRBJ2-1; 15 nucleotides align to TRBD2. The CDR3 is 19 residues long. Germline V gene lookup returns CDR1 SGHDN and CDR2 FVKESK. Trimming at V came to 1 base and at J to 7 bases, leaving 11 bases not matched to a gene. The CDR3 region has the DNA TGTGCCAGCAGCCAAGGCCCTCGGACTAGCGGGAGGGCCGGGAATGAGCAGTTCTTC. It specifies CASSQGPRTSGRAGNEQFF.

The CDR3 DNA is TGTGCCACCAGCAGAGGGTCTGCCCTAGCGGGTCAGTACGAGCAGTACTTC. It specifies CATSRGSALAGQYEQYF. The gene calls are TRBV15 and TRBJ2-7; 8 nucleotides align to TRBD2. CDR3 length: 17 amino acids. V was clipped by 1 base and J by 4 bases; unmatched bases: 12. Germline V gene sequence: CDR1 LNHNV, CDR2 YYDKDF (reference sequence).

The rearrangement joins TRBV9 to TRBJ2-5; 8 nucleotides align to TRBD2. The CDR3 loop spans 13 amino acids. The germline CDR1 and CDR2 sequences are SGDLS and YYNGEE. V shed 2 bases and J 6 bases; nucleotides not matched to a gene: 3. CDR3 bases: TGTGCCAGCAGCGTGAGCGGGGGAAAGACCCAGTACTTC. Its protein is CASSVSGGKTQYF. The whole variable domain, remainder taken from reference TRBV9 and TRBJ2-5, is DSGVTQTPKHLITATGQRVTLRCSPRSGDLSVYWYQQSLDQGLQFLIQYYNGEERAKGNILERFSAQQFPDLHSELNLSSLELGDSALYFCASSVSGGKTQYFGPGTRLLVL.

This clonotype was picked up a small number of times. This chain joins TRBV28 and TRBJ2-7; 10 bases match TRBD1. The germline V gene encodes CDR1 MDHEN and CDR2 SYDVKM. The V and J ends lost 6 bases and 3 bases, in that order; junction bases with no gene match: 8. CDR3 length: 15 residues. CDR3 coding DNA: TGTGCCAGCAGACAACCGGGACAGGGGCTCTACGAGCAGTACTTC. Its protein is CASRQPGQGLYEQYF.

The sample holds many counts of this clonotype. CDR3 nucleotide sequence: TGCGCCAGCAGCCAAGCCCTGGTAGATACGCAGTATTTT. Translating gives CASSQALVDTQYF. V gene TRBV4-3 combines with J gene TRBJ2-3; D is uncertain. In germline, CDR1 is LGHNA, CDR2 YSLEER. This CDR3 contains 13 residues. V lost 1 base and J lost 5, with 7 bases in between.

On this clonotype itself: A read error is possible here, since a much larger clone lies one base away. V usage is TRBV7-9 and J usage is TRBJ1-3; D is unresolved. The V gene's germline CDR1 is SEHNR and CDR2 FQNEAQ (reference sequence). This CDR3 is built from 13 residues. For the CDR3, the DNA is TGTACCAGCAGCTCTTGGTCGGTAAACACCATATATTTT. It codes for CTSSSWSVNTIYF. Full variable domain (missing parts from reference TRBV7-9 and TRBJ1-3): DTGVSQNPRHKITKRGQNVTFRCDPISEHNRLYWYRQTLGQGPEFLTYFQNEAQLEKSRLLSDRFSAERPKGSFSTLEIQRTEQGDSAMYLCTSSSWSVNTIYFGEGSWLTVV.

This clonotype was observed many times. The chain couples TRBV10-3 to TRBJ1-1; 12 bases are a match to TRBD1. The trim removed 6 bases at V and 6 bases at J, leaving 11 bases unmatched. Germline V lookup: CDR1 ENHRY, CDR2 SYGVKD. The CDR3 totals 16 residues. The CDR3 reads CAISSGQGAQVSEAFF. As DNA, the CDR3 is TGTGCCATCAGCTCGGGACAGGGGGCTCAGGTGTCTGAAGCTTTCTTT.

This clonotype was picked up a small number of times. This chain uses TRBV19 with TRBJ1-5, with 7 nucleotides matching TRBD1. The germline gives CDR1 LNHDA, CDR2 SQIVND (reference sequence). The CDR3 extends over 17 amino acids. The ends lost 5 bases at V and 0 bases at J; junction bases unmatched: 10. DNA for the CDR3: TGTGCCAGTAGTTCCTTCGGGACAGTTTATAGCAATCAGCCCCAGCATTTT. It translates to CASSSFGTVYSNQPQHF.